This T cell receptor beta chain was sequenced for a study of T-cell reconstitution after alpha-beta-depleted transplantation in children. This clonotype was counted at least ten times. The V segment lost 7 bases and the J segment 7 bases; nucleotides outside the gene matches: 9. The CDR3 covers 15 residues. Looked up from germline, CDR1 is SGHTA and CDR2 is FQGTGA. Unique molecular identifiers were used to barcode this TCRbeta library. MiXCR was run by TCRdb on the PCR reads, yielding one entry per CDR3 protein. This table holds 40,000 to 55,000 distinct CDR3 sequences, about 9.3% found once. The sample consisted of PBMCs, mostly from graft donor cells, taken 60 days after TCRalphabeta/CD19-depleted stem cell transplant. The V call is TRBV7-3, the J call TRBJ2-1; 11 bases map to TRBD2. This receptor was identified in a male patient between 2 and 9 years old who had a stem cell transplant for chronic granulomatous disease, so the T cells may come from the graft donor. Here the CDR3 DNA reads TGTGCCAGCAAGGCTAGCGGGAGGAGGGAGAATGAGCAGTTCTTC. Amino acid sequence: CASKASGRRENEQFF.